One and the same sample provided the 27 T cell receptor beta chains below, sequenced in a study of patients and donors after allogeneic stem cell transplantation. TCRdb re-derived calls from the RT-PCR reads in MiXCR, one entry per CDR3 protein. The sample contains about 400,000 distinct CDR3 sequences, around 16% of which appear only once. The sample consisted of blood, either unsorted or a sorted T cell fraction (not recorded which). These receptors all stem from a human donor who was either an allogeneic HSCT recipient or a stem cell or donor lymphocyte infusion donor (not recorded which). It is not recorded whose cells these are; they may come from a transplant donor.

The sample holds a few counts of this clonotype. This rearrangement joins TRBV13 to TRBJ2-1, with 11 positions matching TRBD2. V lost 0 bases and J lost 0; bases outside the gene matches: 1. Germline V lookup: CDR1 PRHDT, CDR2 FYEKMQ (reference sequence). The CDR3 totals 17 residues. The CDR3 bases are TGTGCCAGCAGCTTAGGCCTAGCGGGGGGCTCCTACAATGAGCAGTTCTTC. It codes for CASSLGLAGGSYNEQFF. Looking up the rest from reference TRBV13 and TRBJ2-1 gives the full variable domain: AAGVIQSPRHLIKEKRETATLKCYPIPRHDTVYWYQQGPGQDPQFLISFYEKMQSDKGSIPDRFSAQQFSDYHSELNMSSLELGDSALYFCASSLGLAGGSYNEQFFGPGTRLTVL.

This clonotype has a count of ten or more. The V call is TRBV6-6, the J call TRBJ1-2; a possible D gene is TRBD1 (6 bases). Between the trimmed V and J ends, which lost 6 bases and 4 bases, there was a span of 12 bases. Germline V gene lookup returns CDR1 MNHNY and CDR2 SVGAGI (reference sequence). The CDR3 runs 13 residues. The CDR3 DNA reads as TGTGCCAGCAGGGAGGGGGTGGGCTATGGCTACACCTTC. Encoded protein: CASREGVGYGYTF.

Only a few counts were recorded for this clonotype. The chain links TRBV6-5 to TRBJ1-2, with 9 bases matching TRBD1. V lost 4 bases to trimming and J lost 7 bases; unmatched junction nucleotides: 10. The CDR3 spans 15 residues. Germline CDR1 and CDR2: MNHEY and SVGAGI. The CDR3 nucleotides read TGTGCCAGCAGTTCCACGCTCGGGACAGGGAGTGGCTACACCTTC. This gives the protein CASSSTLGTGSGYTF.

This chain joins TRBV12-3 or TRBV12-4 and TRBJ1-3; TRBD1 might be the D (5 bases). The CDR3 has 15 amino acids. V lost 6 bases and J lost 0, with 12 bases in between. The CDR3 is CASSPGTYSGNTIYF. CDR3 sequence (DNA): TGTGCCAGCAGCCCCGGGACTTACTCTGGAAACACCATATATTTT.

This clonotype was counted between two and nine times. The chain recombines TRBV24-1 with TRBJ2-1, with a possible D match to TRBD1 (8 bases). V shed 3 bases and J shed 2 bases, with 16 bases lying between them. From germline, CDR1 is KGHDR and CDR2 SFDVKD. The CDR3 runs 17 residues. The DNA for the CDR3 is TGTGCCACCAGTGATACAGGGGGGGGAGGGGCCTACAATGAGCAGTTCTTC. Residues: CATSDTGGGGAYNEQFF.

A few counts support this clonotype. This chain uses TRBV19 with TRBJ1-5; unclear D gene. Between the trimmed V and J ends, which lost 9 bases and 2 bases, there was a span of 11 bases. CDR1 is LNHDA and CDR2 is SQIVND in the germline V gene (reference sequence). The CDR3 is 13 residues long. Here the CDR3 reads CASTPARNQPQHF. The CDR3 DNA reads TGTGCCAGCACCCCCGCCCGCAATCAGCCCCAGCATTTT.

J is TRBJ2-3 and V is TRBV12-3 or TRBV12-4; the match to TRBD2 covers 8 bases. Unmatched junction bases numbered 6, after V lost 6 bases and J lost 4 bases. This CDR3 is 14 amino acids long. CDR3 residues: CASSRSGSADTQYF. CDR3 nucleotides: TGTGCCAGCAGCCGGAGCGGGAGCGCAGATACGCAGTATTTT.

The CDR3 reads CASSQFGGGGETQYF. DNA of the CDR3: TGTGCCAGCAGCCAATTCGGCGGGGGTGGAGAGACCCAGTACTTC. V gene TRBV3-1 combines with J gene TRBJ2-5; 7 bases fit TRBD2. Trimming at V came to 2 bases and at J to 4 bases, leaving 7 bases not matched to a gene. The germline CDR1 and CDR2 sequences are LGHDT and YNNKEL (reference sequence). This CDR3 has 15 residues.

To note about this clonotype: A much larger clonotype is one base distant, so this may be a read error. The V call is TRBV12-3 or TRBV12-4, the J call TRBJ2-2; no firm D call. V lost 3 bases and J lost 7, with 12 bases in between. This CDR3 is built from 14 residues. The CDR3 here is CASSFTPEVGELFF. The CDR3 coding sequence is TGTGCCAGCAGTTTTACCCCCGAGGTCGGGGAGCTGTTTTTT.

This chain uses TRBV30 with TRBJ2-1; TRBD1 aligns across 9 bases. Looked up from germline, CDR1 is GTSNPN and CDR2 is SVGIG (reference sequence). CDR3 size: 15 residues. V trimming: 4 bases; J trimming: 5 bases; junction bases outside the gene matches: 9. Written as DNA, the CDR3 is TGTGCCTGGACCCGTGGGGGACAGGGCCACAATGAGCAGTTCTTC. This encodes CAWTRGGQGHNEQFF.

This chain uses TRBV5-1 with TRBJ2-3; tentatively, D is TRBD1 (6 bases). Trimming removed 4 bases at V and 2 bases at J, with 17 bases between. This CDR3 region has 16 residues. Germline CDR1 and CDR2: SGHRS and YFSETQ. The CDR3 loop is CASSLWDTQTTDTQYF. In DNA form, the CDR3 reads TGCGCCAGCAGCCTCTGGGACACCCAAACCACAGATACGCAGTATTTT.

The table lists this clonotype with a few counts. The chain uses TRBV27 and TRBJ2-1; tentative D call: TRBD1 (5 bases). Per the germline V gene, CDR1 is MNHEY and CDR2 is SMNVEV (reference sequence). The V end lost 4 bases, the J end lost 15 bases, and 19 bases lay between the germline ends. The CDR3 has 13 residues. CDR3 protein: CASSSPTDTKRFF. The CDR3 nucleotides read TGTGCCAGCAGTTCGCCGACAGACACAAAGCGGTTCTTC.

Many counts were recorded for this clonotype. The chain uses TRBV27 and TRBJ2-7, with a tentative D call TRBD2 (6 bases). The CDR3 contains 13 residues. Germline assignment: CDR1 MNHEY and CDR2 SMNVEV (reference sequence). V lost 8 bases to trimming and J lost 0 bases, with 11 bases between them. CDR3 coding DNA: TGTGCCAGCGGGTTGGGGGGCTCCTACGAGCAGTACTTC. This encodes CASGLGGSYEQYF.

This chain joins TRBV5-1 and TRBJ2-7; D might be TRBD1 or TRBD2, each matching 5 bases. V was shortened by 6 bases and J by 3 bases, with 25 bases between the two germline ends. The germline V gene encodes CDR1 SGHRS and CDR2 YFSETQ. The CDR3 covers 17 residues. CDR3 in DNA: TGCGCCAGCAAGGGCTGGGTCAGGGAGATTTTTGACTACGAGCAGTACTTC. Protein sequence: CASKGWVREIFDYEQYF. Full variable domain (missing parts from reference TRBV5-1 and TRBJ2-7): KAGVTQTPRYLIKTRGQQVTLSCSPISGHRSVSWYQQTPGQGLQFLFEYFSETQRNKGNFPGRFSGRQFSNSRSEMNVSTLELGDSALYLCASKGWVREIFDYEQYFGPGTRLTVT.

This clonotype was found many times. J is TRBJ1-5 and V is TRBV12-3 or TRBV12-4; D is ambiguous. This CDR3 has 12 residues. Trimming left V 3 bases short and J 2 bases short, with 2 bases between. The CDR3, as DNA: TGTGCCAGCAGTTTTGGCAATCAGCCCCAGCATTTT. Its translation: CASSFGNQPQHF.

CDR3 nucleotide sequence: TGCGCCAGCAGCCAAGATATGGGACAGGGTCGCGAAAAACTGTTTTTT. Protein sequence: CASSQDMGQGREKLFF. J is TRBJ1-4 and V is TRBV4-1; 9 bases agree with TRBD1. CDR3 length: 16 amino acids. V lost 0 bases to trimming and J lost 8 bases; unmatched junction nucleotides: 7. From germline, CDR1 is MGHRA and CDR2 YSYEKL.

This clonotype showed up just a few times. This chain links TRBV12-3 or TRBV12-4 with TRBJ2-2; 9 bases align to TRBD2. Trimming took 1 base from V and 0 from J; bases not matched to a gene: 12. The CDR3 is 20 amino acids. CDR3 protein: CASSLEFRLAGLPNTGELFF. The CDR3 DNA follows: TGTGCCAGCAGTTTAGAGTTCCGGCTAGCGGGGCTTCCGAACACCGGGGAGCTGTTTTTT.

V and J are TRBV20-1 and TRBJ2-1; the match to TRBD2 covers 11 bases. Germline CDR1 reads DFQATT; CDR2 reads SNEGSKA (reference sequence). Trimming cost V 5 bases and J 5 bases; bases outside gene matches: 5. The CDR3 length is 14 residues. Written as DNA, the CDR3 is TGCAGTGCTGATAAGACTAGCGGGAACAATGAGCAGTTCTTC. It is translated as CSADKTSGNNEQFF.

This clonotype was seen a few times. This chain links TRBV29-1 with TRBJ1-2; weak D call: TRBD1 (5 bases). This CDR3 has 12 residues. Trimming took 4 bases from V and 6 from J, leaving 12 bases between them. Germline V lookup: CDR1 SQVTM, CDR2 ANQGSEA. CDR3: CSVVGQGNGYTF. In nucleotides, the CDR3 is TGCAGCGTTGTAGGGCAGGGAAATGGCTACACCTTC.

This clonotype was counted only a few times. The V gene is TRBV9, the J gene TRBJ2-3; D is possibly TRBD2 (5 bases). Between the trimmed V and J ends, which lost 6 bases and 1 base, there was a span of 12 bases. The CDR3 spans 14 residues. Germline values: CDR1 SGDLS, CDR2 YYNGEE. This CDR3 is CASKVGLGTDTQYF. The CDR3 DNA sequence: TGTGCCAGCAAAGTAGGACTCGGCACAGATACGCAGTATTTT.

Only a few counts were recorded for this clonotype. In DNA, the CDR3 is TGTGCCAGCAGTTTGAAAGGGTTCTCTGGAAACACCATATATTTT. Translation gives CASSLKGFSGNTIYF. The rearrangement uses TRBV12-3 or TRBV12-4 and TRBJ1-3; D not resolved. This CDR3 spans 15 amino acids. V dropped 3 bases and J dropped 0 bases, with 9 bases sitting between them.

This clonotype was observed a handful of times. The genes are TRBV30 and TRBJ2-2, with no clear D. V was cut by 1 base and J by 1 base, with 7 bases left in between. The CDR3 length is 14 residues. Germline lookup yields CDR1 GTSNPN and CDR2 SVGIG (reference sequence). The CDR3 sequence is CAWSGLRNTGELFF. For the CDR3, the DNA is TGTGCCTGGAGTGGACTGAGGAACACCGGGGAGCTGTTTTTT. The variable domain in full, with the rest retrieved from reference TRBV30 and TRBJ2-2, is SQTIHQWPATLVQPVGSPLSLECTVEGTSNPNLYWYRQAAGRGLQLLFYSVGIGQISSEVPQNLSASRPQDRQFILSSKKLLLSDSGFYLCAWSGLRNTGELFFGEGSRLTVL.

This clonotype was seen a handful of times. CDR3 DNA sequence: TGTGCCACCAGCAAAGGACAGGGGGATGGTCAGCCCCAGCATTTT. It is translated as CATSKGQGDGQPQHF. The V and J genes are TRBV24-1 and TRBJ1-5; 10 nucleotides agree with TRBD1. Germline V gives CDR1 KGHDR, CDR2 SFDVKD. There are 15 residues in the CDR3. Trimming took 7 bases from V and 6 from J; bases not matched to a gene: 8.

This rearrangement joins TRBV18 to TRBJ2-2, with D possibly matching TRBD2 (6 bases). CDR1 and CDR2 from the germline V gene are KGHSH and LQKENI. This CDR3 contains 14 residues. V lost 8 bases to trimming and J lost 0 bases, with 10 bases between them. The CDR3: CASNSGSNTGELFF. The DNA for the CDR3 is TGTGCCAGCAATAGCGGCTCGAACACCGGGGAGCTGTTTTTT.

The chain employs TRBV4-2 and TRBJ2-1; D uncertain. Germline CDR1 is LGHNA and CDR2 is YNFKEQ. The CDR3 extends over 13 amino acids. Between the trimmed V and J ends, which lost 3 bases and 4 bases, there was a span of 7 bases. In DNA, the CDR3 is TGTGCCAGCAGCCATCTAGGGTACAATGAGCAGTTCTTC. Protein: CASSHLGYNEQFF.

This clonotype was seen a few times. CDR3 residues: CASSYGQGKYEQYF. CDR3 coding DNA: TGTGCCAGCAGTTACGGACAGGGGAAATACGAGCAGTACTTC. V usage is TRBV6-2 or TRBV6-3 and J usage is TRBJ2-7; 9 positions agree with TRBD1. This CDR3 is built from 14 residues. The V and J ends lost 2 bases and 4 bases, in that order; junction bases with no gene match: 3. The germline V gene encodes CDR1 MNHEY and CDR2 SVGEGT.

The rearrangement joins TRBV7-2 to TRBJ2-1; 9 bases map to TRBD1. In germline, CDR1 is SGHTA, CDR2 FQGNSA. V lost 5 bases and J lost 6; bases outside the gene matches: 8. The CDR3 has 15 residues. DNA for the CDR3: TGTGCCAGCAGCACCGGGACAGGGAGGTTCAATGAGCAGTTCTTC. This translates into CASSTGTGRFNEQFF. The full variable domain, with the rest looked up from reference TRBV7-2 and TRBJ2-1, is GAGVSQSPSNKVTEKGKDVELRCDPISGHTALYWYRQSLGQGLEFLIYFQGNSAPDKSGLPSDRFSAERTGGSVSTLTIQRTQQEDSAVYLCASSTGTGRFNEQFFGPGTRLTVL.